The clone carrying this TCR beta chain was seen only a few times. Trimming took 5 bases from V and 4 from J, leaving 14 bases between them. This CDR3 contains 13 residues. The germline V gene encodes CDR1 SQVTM and CDR2 ANQGSEA. Original processing notes: Reference gene primer amplification gave nucleated cell count estimates. Assay used: immunoSEQ multiplex PCR; TCRdb lists only in-frame clones, some missing. V and J calls and clone size follow that table, whereas D and trimming were derived from the DNA. The profile shows about 380,000 clones, around nine tenths of them singletons. The data stem from a study of blood T cell repertoires in COVID-19. Across the study: The study drew acute and convalescent COVID-19 samples from the United States, Italy and Spain.

Which cohort a participant joined came from the clinical history participants gave. Recovered participants had two consecutive negative NP/OP PCR tests, healthcare professional clearance, or symptom resolution. The genes are TRBV29-1 and TRBJ1-2, with unresolved D. The sequenced sample was PBMCs or T cells enriched from blood (not recorded which). This sequence was found in a woman aged 18-29 years who had recovered from COVID-19. The CDR3 region is CSVTEEDFYGYTF. In DNA form, the CDR3 reads TGCAGCGTTACGGAGGAGGATTTCTATGGCTACACCTTC.